Following are 29 T cell receptor beta chains from one sample sequenced in a study of cytomegalovirus exposure and HLA in healthy donors. The PCR employed 60 Vbeta primers together with 13 Jbeta primers. Using immunoSEQ multiplex PCR, the repertoire was profiled, and TCRdb retains in-frame clones only, with some absent. This sample has some 200,000 clones, with nearly 80% found just once. Source material: PBMCs. Receptors were obtained from a man aged 18-30 years in good health and CMV-seronegative.

The V gene is TRBV11-3, the J gene TRBJ1-1; possibly TRBD1 for D (5 bases). The CDR3 is 12 amino acids. The V end was cut by 6 bases, the J end by 3 bases, with 8 bases between. Germline V gives CDR1 SGHNT, CDR2 YENEEA. The CDR3, as DNA: TGTGCCAGCAGTAAAGGGGACACTGAAGCTTTCTTT. This gives the protein CASSKGDTEAFF. Drawing the rest from reference TRBV11-3 and TRBJ1-1, the complete variable domain is EAGVVQSPRYKIIEKKQPVAFWCNPISGHNTLYWYLQNLGQGPELLIRYENEEAVDDSQLPKDRFSAERLKGVDSTLKIQPAELGDSAVYLCASSKGDTEAFFGQGTRLTVV.

The chain recombines TRBV11-2 with TRBJ2-3, with TRBD1 matching 8 bases. The ends lost 1 base at V and 3 bases at J; junction bases unmatched: 3. In germline, CDR1 is SGHAT, CDR2 FQNNGV. The CDR3 sequence is 15 residues long. The CDR3 DNA follows: TGTGCCAGCAGCTTAGGGGGACAGGTTACAGATACGCAGTATTTT. Protein sequence: CASSLGGQVTDTQYF.

The V call is TRBV6-5, the J call TRBJ1-2; D is unclear. Germline CDR1 is MNHEY and CDR2 is SVGAGI. The V and J ends lost 0 bases and 5 bases respectively, with 13 bases between them. The CDR3 extends over 15 amino acids. CDR3 region: CASSYSGGPDYGYTF. The CDR3 nucleotides are TGTGCCAGCAGTTACTCGGGAGGCCCCGATTATGGCTACACCTTC.

This clone has only one observation. The V call is TRBV9, the J call TRBJ2-3; D uncertain. From germline, CDR1 is SGDLS and CDR2 YYNGEE. V shed 0 bases and J shed 6 bases, with 5 bases lying between them. The CDR3 has 12 amino acids. CDR3: CASSVAEDTQYF. As DNA, the CDR3 is TGTGCCAGCAGCGTAGCGGAGGATACGCAGTATTTT.

Notes on this clone: As the CDR3 is not closed by the conserved phenylalanine or tryptophan, this likely results from a read error. No DNA is shown, since the ends of the CDR3 on it are uncertain; the CDR3 is the one TCRdb lists. The chain couples TRBV7-8 to TRBJ2-7; the table's D call TRBD1 went unverified against the DNA. CDR1 is SGHVS and CDR2 is FQNEAQ in the germline V gene. The CDR3 is 12 residues long, counting both termini. CDR3 in amino acids: CASSLEGVQSAL.

V is TRBV19 and J is TRBJ2-7; 10 positions agree with TRBD2. The V segment lost 7 bases and the J segment 7 bases; nucleotides outside the gene matches: 7. Germline V lookup: CDR1 LNHDA, CDR2 SQIVND (reference sequence). This CDR3 contains 13 residues. In nucleotides, the CDR3 is TGTGCCAGTAAGGAGCGGGAGGGGGGAGAGCAGTACTTC. It yields the protein CASKEREGGEQYF.

V gene TRBV7-9 combines with J gene TRBJ2-4, with 10 bases that match TRBD1. The CDR3 runs to 16 residues. Germline V gives CDR1 SEHNR, CDR2 FQNEAQ (reference sequence). J lost 2 bases, V lost 3 bases, and 4 bases had no gene match. CDR3 sequence: CASSLGQGSTKNIQYF. DNA of the CDR3: TGTGCCAGCAGCTTGGGACAGGGGTCAACCAAAAACATTCAGTACTTC.

This clone was observed a single time. The V call is TRBV5-8, the J call TRBJ2-5; D might be TRBD1 (6 bases). CDR3 length equals 14 residues. Germline V CDR1 and CDR2: SGHTS, YDEGEE. Trimming left V 6 bases short and J 5 bases short, with 17 bases between. The CDR3 DNA follows: TGTGCCAGCACCCCGACGGCAGGGGAGGAGACCCAGTACTTC. Amino acids: CASTPTAGEETQYF.

CDR3 DNA sequence: TGTGCCAGCAGTTTAATACAGGGGGCGTATGGCTACACCTTC. It encodes CASSLIQGAYGYTF. J is TRBJ1-2 and V is TRBV28, with 9 bases fitting TRBD1. J gave up 5 bases and V 2 bases, and 3 bases lay outside the gene matches. Germline loops: CDR1 MDHEN, CDR2 SYDVKM. The length of the CDR3 is 14 residues.

This clone came up once. The chain carries TRBV5-1 and TRBJ1-5; D gene unclear. The germline gives CDR1 SGHRS, CDR2 YFSETQ. CDR3 length equals 16 residues. Trimming stripped 0 bases from V and 2 bases from J, with 12 bases between. The CDR3 DNA follows: TGCGCCAGCAGCTTGGGGGAGGGAGTGGGCAATCAGCCCCAGCATTTT. Its protein product is CASSLGEGVGNQPQHF. The entire variable domain, with the rest obtained from reference TRBV5-1 and TRBJ1-5, is as follows: KAGVTQTPRYLIKTRGQQVTLSCSPISGHRSVSWYQQTPGQGLQFLFEYFSETQRNKGNFPGRFSGRQFSNSRSEMNVSTLELGDSALYLCASSLGEGVGNQPQHFGDGTRLSIL.

The chain combines TRBV9 with TRBJ2-7, with D perhaps matching TRBD1 (6 bases). The CDR3 has 14 residues. The ends were cut back, 4 bases at V and 4 bases at J, with 15 bases in the middle. Germline CDR1 is SGDLS and CDR2 is YYNGEE. CDR3 DNA: TGTGCCAGCAGCCCTAGGGACACAGAATACGAGCAGTACTTC. As protein: CASSPRDTEYEQYF. Filled out from reference TRBV9 and TRBJ2-7, the complete variable domain reads DSGVTQTPKHLITATGQRVTLRCSPRSGDLSVYWYQQSLDQGLQFLIQYYNGEERAKGNILERFSAQQFPDLHSELNLSSLELGDSALYFCASSPRDTEYEQYFGPGTRLTVT.

The V and J genes are TRBV19 and TRBJ1-5; possible D gene TRBD1, 6 bases. Germline V gene sequence: CDR1 LNHDA, CDR2 SQIVND (reference sequence). The CDR3 is 14 amino acids. Trimming pared 5 bases from V and 2 bases from J, leaving 10 bases between. The CDR3 sequence is CASSGSGGNQPQHF. The CDR3, as DNA: TGTGCCAGTAGTGGGTCAGGGGGCAATCAGCCCCAGCATTTT.

The V and J genes are TRBV6-5 and TRBJ1-4; D is ambiguous. Trimming shortened V by 1 base and J by 5 bases, and 8 bases separated the two germline ends. This CDR3 comprises 14 residues. CDR1 MNHEY and CDR2 SVGAGI come from the germline V gene. The CDR3 spells CASSYFGQNEKLFF. The CDR3 DNA follows: TGTGCCAGCAGTTACTTTGGGCAAAATGAAAAACTGTTTTTT.

The genes are TRBV19 and TRBJ2-6; D is possibly TRBD1 (6 bases). Trimming shortened V by 4 bases and J by 2 bases, and 12 bases separated the two germline ends. CDR1 LNHDA and CDR2 SQIVND come from the germline V gene (reference sequence). This CDR3 comprises 16 residues. CDR3 nucleotide sequence: TGTGCCAGTAGTACCCTACAGGGTGCTGGGGCCAACGTCCTGACTTTC. Its protein product is CASSTLQGAGANVLTF.

The chain joins TRBV6-5 to TRBJ1-2; D gene unclear. Germline CDR1 MNHEY, CDR2 SVGAGI. V dropped 0 bases and J dropped 4 bases, with 12 bases sitting between them. This CDR3 is built from 15 residues. CDR3 DNA: TGTGCCAGCAGTTACTCAATGGTTGCCGGCTATGGCTACACCTTC. Its translation: CASSYSMVAGYGYTF.

This clone was detected only a few times. The V call is TRBV9, the J call TRBJ2-2; 7 positions agree with TRBD2. The V segment lost 3 bases and the J segment 2 bases; nucleotides outside the gene matches: 7. Germline CDR1 reads SGDLS; CDR2 reads YYNGEE. The CDR3 consists of 16 residues. The CDR3 is CASSDSLADNTGELFF. Written as DNA, the CDR3 is TGTGCCAGCAGCGACTCCCTAGCGGACAACACCGGGGAGCTGTTTTTT. The full variable domain, in which reference TRBV9 and TRBJ2-2 provide the parts outside the CDR3, is DSGVTQTPKHLITATGQRVTLRCSPRSGDLSVYWYQQSLDQGLQFLIQYYNGEERAKGNILERFSAQQFPDLHSELNLSSLELGDSALYFCASSDSLADNTGELFFGEGSRLTVL.

This clone was detected a few times. The chain combines TRBV18 with TRBJ2-7; the match to TRBD2 covers 8 bases. CDR3 length equals 16 residues. The V gene end was trimmed by 6 bases and the J gene end by 4 bases; junction bases not matched to a gene: 14. In germline, CDR1 is KGHSH, CDR2 LQKENI. CDR3 sequence (DNA): TGTGCCAGCTCGGGACTTGGTAGCGGGAAAGGGTACGAGCAGTACTTC. This codes for CASSGLGSGKGYEQYF.

This clone was picked up one time. The germline gene is not matched at one end of the junction; a read error may be the cause. The rearrangement uses TRBV5-1 and TRBJ2-3; the match to TRBD1 covers 7 bases. In germline, CDR1 is SGHRS, CDR2 YFSETQ. This CDR3 contains 11 residues. CDR3 in DNA: TGCGCCAGCAGCTTTGACAGGGAACGTTTTTTT. This gives the protein CASSFDRERFF.

This sequence joins TRBV11-2 and TRBJ2-1; TRBD2 is a possible D gene (6 bases). Trimming removed 7 bases at V and 3 bases at J, with 16 bases between. CDR1 and CDR2 (germline): SGHAT, FQNNGV. This CDR3 spans 15 amino acids. The CDR3 sequence: CASNPVGGLYNEQFF. The CDR3 DNA reads as TGTGCCAGCAACCCCGTGGGGGGACTCTACAATGAGCAGTTCTTC.

J is TRBJ2-6 and V is TRBV28, with 10 positions matching TRBD2. The V segment lost 5 bases and the J segment 0 bases; nucleotides outside the gene matches: 1. This CDR3 is 16 amino acids long. Germline V lookup: CDR1 MDHEN, CDR2 SYDVKM. For the CDR3, the DNA is TGTGCCAGCAGTGGACTAGCGGTCTCTGGGGCCAACGTCCTGACTTTC. Translated: CASSGLAVSGANVLTF.

This chain connects TRBV18 to TRBJ2-1; D is perhaps TRBD1 (7 bases). The CDR3 totals 14 residues. Trimming removed 5 bases at V and 5 bases at J, with 13 bases between. Germline CDR1 reads KGHSH; CDR2 reads LQKENI. The CDR3 reads CASSAGQRDNEQFF. CDR3 in DNA: TGTGCCAGCTCAGCGGGACAGCGGGACAATGAGCAGTTCTTC.

As to this clone: The same CDR3 is also encoded by other DNA sequences in this sample. This CDR3 is CASSVGQGRPSYEQYF. The CDR3 DNA follows: TGTGCCAGCAGTGTAGGGCAGGGGAGACCTTCCTACGAGCAGTACTTC. The rearrangement joins TRBV6-1 to TRBJ2-7; TRBD1 might be the D (6 bases). Germline values: CDR1 MNHNS, CDR2 SASEGT. V was cut by 4 bases and J by 1 base, with 17 bases left in between. CDR3 size: 16 residues.

A single count supports this clone. The chain is built from TRBV5-1 and TRBJ2-5; 8 positions match TRBD1. The V and J ends lost 3 bases and 2 bases, in that order; junction bases with no gene match: 9. The CDR3 is made up of 16 amino acids. Germline V gene sequence: CDR1 SGHRS, CDR2 YFSETQ. The DNA of the CDR3 is TGCGCCAGCAGCTCAGGACAGGGAGGAGGGCAAGAGACCCAGTACTTC. Protein: CASSSGQGGGQETQYF.

For this clone: At one end the junction does not follow the germline gene, possibly because of a read error. V usage is TRBV7-7 and J usage is TRBJ2-1; 9 bases align to TRBD2. Germline V gene data show CDR1 as SSHAT and CDR2 as FNYEAQ (reference sequence). The CDR3 has 15 residues. The CDR3 DNA is TGTGCTAGCAGCCTTAGCGGGGGAGGATACAATGAGCAGTTCTTC. Its translation is CASSLSGGGYNEQFF.

The chain uses TRBV5-6 and TRBJ1-1; 8 nucleotides match TRBD1. Trimming cost V 3 bases and J 0 bases; bases outside gene matches: 13. Per germline, CDR1 SGHDT and CDR2 YYEEEE. The CDR3 is 18 amino acids. The CDR3 spells CASSSDRVAWGVNTEAFF. The CDR3 DNA reads TGTGCCAGCAGCTCGGACAGGGTCGCTTGGGGGGTGAACACTGAAGCTTTCTTT.

The chain recombines TRBV10-3 with TRBJ2-7; maybe TRBD2 (6 bases). The CDR3 runs to 14 residues. Trimming stripped 3 bases from V and 3 bases from J, with 12 bases between. CDR1 and CDR2 (germline): ENHRY, SYGVKD. The CDR3 nucleotides read TGTGCCATCAGTGATTCGCAGGGAGGCTACGAGCAGTACTTC. It yields the protein CAISDSQGGYEQYF.

The chain employs TRBV4-3 and TRBJ1-4; D not certain. V was clipped by 5 bases and J by 8 bases, with 18 bases between them. Per the germline V gene, CDR1 is LGHNA and CDR2 is YSLEER. The CDR3 covers 15 residues. Written as DNA, the CDR3 is TGCGCCAGCAGCGCGGGTCGCCAACTAGCGGAAAAACTGTTTTTT. Translation gives CASSAGRQLAEKLFF.

This clone has just a few counts. The chain couples TRBV5-1 to TRBJ1-1, with 9 nucleotides matching TRBD1. Trimming removed 0 bases from V and 3 bases from J; junction bases left unmatched: 3. Germline V CDR1 and CDR2: SGHRS, YFSETQ. The CDR3 contains 15 residues. This CDR3 is CASSLGTGVDTEAFF. The CDR3 DNA reads TGCGCCAGCAGCTTGGGGACAGGGGTAGACACTGAAGCTTTCTTT.

The genes are TRBV20-1 and TRBJ2-1; D is unclear. V was clipped by 6 bases and J by 4 bases, with 7 bases between them. This CDR3 is 11 amino acids long. Per the germline V gene, CDR1 is DFQATT and CDR2 is SNEGSKA (reference sequence). DNA for the CDR3: TGCAGTGCAAAGAGGTACAATGAGCAGTTCTTC. Amino acids: CSAKRYNEQFF.